These 23 T cell receptor beta chains originate from one sample sequenced in a study of beta chain features in type 1 diabetes. Expressed TCRB transcripts were sequenced, since all the RNA that had been isolated was reverse transcribed. Some clones are missing from TCRdb's copy, which holds only in-frame ones; the method was immunoSEQ multiplex PCR. Of hundreds of thousands of clones detected, roughly 12% appear once; the ten largest clones hold approximately 0.015%. The sequencing sample was made of naive CD4+ T cells from blood. The receptors shown here come from a man aged 18 to 35 in good health.

This clone was seen a few times. The chain recombines TRBV19 with TRBJ1-2, with 11 bases matching TRBD1. V trimming: 5 bases; J trimming: 4 bases; junction bases outside the gene matches: 9. The germline V gene encodes CDR1 LNHDA and CDR2 SQIVND (reference sequence). The CDR3 has 16 amino acids. This CDR3 reads CASSRPDRGQAYGYTF. In DNA form, the CDR3 reads TGTGCCAGTAGTCGACCGGACAGGGGGCAGGCCTATGGCTACACCTTC.

The V and J genes are TRBV7-3 and TRBJ2-1; D unresolved. From germline, CDR1 is SGHTA and CDR2 FQGTGA. V was trimmed by 4 bases and J by 0 bases, leaving 19 bases between them. This CDR3 has 18 amino acids. CDR3 sequence (DNA): TGTGCCAGCAGCTCTAACCCCGCTACCCCTCCCTCCTACAATGAGCAGTTCTTC. This translates into CASSSNPATPPSYNEQFF.

The chain is built from TRBV15 and TRBJ2-3; tentative D call: TRBD2 (6 bases). The germline V and J ends were trimmed by 0 bases and 4 bases, with 8 bases remaining between them. Germline V gene lookup returns CDR1 LNHNV and CDR2 YYDKDF (reference sequence). CDR3 length: 14 residues. The CDR3 nucleotides read TGTGCCACCAGCAGAGACCCGGGAGCAGATACGCAGTATTTT. Translation gives CATSRDPGADTQYF.

The gene calls are TRBV19 and TRBJ1-1; no reliable D call. Trimming cost V 1 base and J 4 bases, with 16 bases left between them. The CDR3 contains 16 residues. CDR1 LNHDA and CDR2 SQIVND come from the germline V gene (reference sequence). The CDR3 here is CASSIAAFVEGTEAFF. CDR3 DNA: TGTGCCAGTAGTATAGCGGCCTTCGTCGAGGGCACTGAAGCTTTCTTT.

This clone has more than one count but fewer than ten. The chain carries TRBV28 and TRBJ2-3; 10 bases line up with TRBD2. With V trimmed by 2 bases and J by 7 bases, 12 bases remained unmatched. CDR1 is MDHEN and CDR2 is SYDVKM in the germline V gene. The CDR3 is 17 amino acids. The CDR3 sequence: CASSLGGGLAGGHTQYF. As DNA, the CDR3 is TGTGCCAGCAGTTTAGGCGGCGGCTTAGCGGGGGGCCATACGCAGTATTTT.

This chain uses TRBV7-2 with TRBJ2-7; perhaps TRBD2 as D (6 bases). This CDR3 spans 15 amino acids. The V end lost 5 bases, the J end lost 2 bases, and 16 bases lay between the germline ends. Germline lookup yields CDR1 SGHTA and CDR2 FQGNSA. In DNA form, the CDR3 reads TGTGCCAGCAGCCCGAGGGAGGTGGAAACCTACGAGCAGTACTTC. As protein: CASSPREVETYEQYF.

The rearrangement joins TRBV7-9 to TRBJ2-5; possible D gene TRBD2, 6 bases. Germline CDR1 reads SEHNR; CDR2 reads FQNEAQ (reference sequence). The CDR3 has 14 amino acids. Trimming left V 5 bases short and J 2 bases short, with 12 bases between. The CDR3 here is CASSPGAGQETQYF. CDR3 in DNA: TGTGCCAGCAGCCCCGGGGCGGGGCAAGAGACCCAGTACTTC.

This clone has just a few counts. Additional DNA sequences in this sample encode the identical CDR3. This sequence joins TRBV27 and TRBJ2-3; 7 bases line up with TRBD2. Trimming at V came to 3 bases and at J to 4 bases, leaving 4 bases not matched to a gene. In germline, CDR1 is MNHEY, CDR2 SMNVEV (reference sequence). This CDR3 contains 14 residues. CDR3 nucleotides: TGTGCCAGCAGTTTCACGGGAGGCGCAGATACGCAGTATTTT. Translating it yields CASSFTGGADTQYF.

CDR3 loop: CASNRANSPLHF. The CDR3 region has the DNA TGTGCCAGCAACCGAGCCAATTCACCCCTCCACTTT. The rearrangement joins TRBV6-5 to TRBJ1-6; unclear D gene. CDR1 is MNHEY and CDR2 is SVGAGI in the germline V gene. Between the trimmed V and J ends, which lost 7 bases and 7 bases, there was a span of 8 bases. The CDR3 length is 12 residues.

This clone was detected once. J is TRBJ2-1 and V is TRBV5-4, with D possibly matching TRBD1 (5 bases). Trimming stripped 0 bases from V and 14 bases from J, with 12 bases between. CDR1 is SGHNT, CDR2 YYREEE, per germline (reference sequence). CDR3 size: 12 residues. The DNA of the CDR3 is TGTGCCAGCAGCTTGGCTGGCCAGGGTGAGTTCTTC. Translation: CASSLAGQGEFF.

The sample holds one count of this clone. This sequence joins TRBV5-6 and TRBJ1-5; D uncertain. The CDR3 extends over 14 amino acids. V was clipped by 4 bases and J by 2 bases, with 10 bases between them. Germline values: CDR1 SGHDT, CDR2 YYEEEE. CDR3 bases: TGTGCCAGCAGCCAGGTTGGCGGCAATCAGCCCCAGCATTTT. Translating gives CASSQVGGNQPQHF.

This rearrangement joins TRBV30 to TRBJ2-1, with 13 nucleotides matching TRBD2. Germline V gene data show CDR1 as GTSNPN and CDR2 as SVGIG (reference sequence). With V trimmed by 3 bases and J by 8 bases, 7 bases remained unmatched. This CDR3 is 15 amino acids long. CDR3 in amino acids: CAWRTTSGRAHEQFF. The CDR3, as DNA: TGTGCCTGGAGGACAACTAGCGGGAGGGCCCATGAGCAGTTCTTC. Full variable domain (outside the CDR3, taken from reference TRBV30 and TRBJ2-1): SQTIHQWPATLVQPVGSPLSLECTVEGTSNPNLYWYRQAAGRGLQLLFYSVGIGQISSEVPQNLSASRPQDRQFILSSKKLLLSDSGFYLCAWRTTSGRAHEQFFGPGTRLTVL.

This clone occurred a few times. The junction shows a germline mismatch at one end, possibly a read error. The V call is TRBV5-4, the J call TRBJ2-1, with a tentative D call TRBD1 (5 bases). The germline V gene has CDR1 SGHNT and CDR2 YYREEE (reference sequence). The CDR3 extends over 13 amino acids. The CDR3 here is CASRLDTYNEQFF. In nucleotides, the CDR3 is TGTGCCAGCAGATTGGACACGTACAATGAGCAGTTCTTC. Together with reference TRBV5-4 and TRBJ2-1, the CDR3 gives the full variable domain: ETGVTQSPTHLIKTRGQQVTLRCSSQSGHNTVSWYQQALGQGPQFIFQYYREEENGRGNFPPRFSGLQFPNYSSELNVNALELDDSALYLCASRLDTYNEQFFGPGTRLTVL.

In this sample, this clone turned up a few times. This rearrangement joins TRBV7-2 to TRBJ1-1; D is unclear. The germline V gene encodes CDR1 SGHTA and CDR2 FQGNSA. V was shortened by 7 bases and J by 3 bases, with 12 bases between the two germline ends. The CDR3 sequence is 13 residues long. The CDR3 DNA sequence: TGTGCCAGCACCCCCGGCAGGCACACTGAAGCTTTCTTT. This gives the protein CASTPGRHTEAFF.

In its sample, this clone was seen a few times. The gene calls are TRBV18 and TRBJ2-7; 9 bases match TRBD1. Germline V gene sequence: CDR1 KGHSH, CDR2 LQKENI. The CDR3 is 14 residues long. The ends lost 3 bases at V and 9 bases at J; junction bases unmatched: 9. The chain's CDR3 is CASSPGQGWIGQYF. CDR3 coding DNA: TGTGCCAGCTCACCGGGACAGGGTTGGATAGGGCAGTACTTC.

The chain uses TRBV7-9 and TRBJ2-5, with no clear D. Per the germline V gene, CDR1 is SEHNR and CDR2 is FQNEAQ (reference sequence). Deletions cut 0 bases from V and 2 bases from J, with 7 bases between. This CDR3 has 14 residues. The CDR3 here is CASSLALRQETQYF. In DNA, the CDR3 is TGTGCCAGCAGCTTAGCGCTGCGTCAAGAGACCCAGTACTTC.

The chain recombines TRBV11-3 with TRBJ1-1, with a possible D match to TRBD1 (6 bases). The CDR3 is 14 amino acids. Germline CDR1 reads SGHNT; CDR2 reads YENEEA. V was trimmed by 5 bases and J by 4 bases, leaving 14 bases between them. The CDR3 sequence: CASSHPGQVTEAFF. Here the CDR3 DNA reads TGTGCCAGCAGCCATCCGGGACAAGTCACTGAAGCTTTCTTT.

This clone was counted a few times. This chain joins TRBV7-6 and TRBJ2-5; 7 nucleotides line up with TRBD1. J lost 5 bases, V lost 3 bases, and 12 bases had no gene match. The CDR3 length is 16 residues. Germline CDR1 is SGHVS and CDR2 is FNYEAQ. The CDR3 DNA reads as TGTGCCAGCAGCTTTTCAGGGGGTATGGGATGGGAGACCCAGTACTTC. Its translation is CASSFSGGMGWETQYF.

This clone was counted between two and nine times. The V and J genes are TRBV30 and TRBJ2-7; possible D gene TRBD1, 6 bases. Trimming shortened V by 5 bases and J by 2 bases, and 10 bases separated the two germline ends. CDR3 length: 12 amino acids. Germline-derived CDR1 and CDR2 are GTSNPN and SVGIG (reference sequence). CDR3 coding DNA: TGTGCCTGGGAGGACAGACCCTACGAGCAGTACTTC. This sequence encodes CAWEDRPYEQYF.

There are a few counts of this clone. The chain combines TRBV5-4 with TRBJ2-2, with D unresolved. The germline CDR1 and CDR2 sequences are SGHNT and YYREEE (reference sequence). CDR3 length: 16 residues. V was clipped by 0 bases and J by 1 base, with 10 bases between them. The CDR3 DNA follows: TGTGCCAGCAGCTTGGATGGCAGGATGAACACCGGGGAGCTGTTTTTT. Translation gives CASSLDGRMNTGELFF.

The sample holds a few counts of this clone. This rearrangement joins TRBV30 to TRBJ2-2, with D possibly being TRBD1 (6 bases). Trimming cost V 6 bases and J 4 bases, with 15 bases left between them. Germline V lookup: CDR1 GTSNPN, CDR2 SVGIG (reference sequence). The CDR3 consists of 14 residues. The CDR3 DNA reads TGTGCCTGCCTAAACAGGGTCCGCACCGGGGAGCTGTTTTTT. It encodes CACLNRVRTGELFF.

The chain has TRBV4-2 and TRBJ1-2, with a weak D call TRBD1 (6 bases). The V end was cut by 0 bases, the J end by 6 bases, with 14 bases between. Germline assignment: CDR1 LGHNA and CDR2 YNFKEQ. This CDR3 has 15 amino acids. CDR3 coding DNA: TGTGCCAGCAGCCAAGATGGTAGGACAGAAAATGGCTACACCTTC. Translation gives CASSQDGRTENGYTF.

V and J are TRBV6-5 and TRBJ2-1, with 9 bases that match TRBD2. CDR1 MNHEY and CDR2 SVGAGI come from the germline V gene. This CDR3 is built from 15 residues. Trimming took 2 bases from V and 4 from J; bases not matched to a gene: 3. Here the CDR3 reads CASSYETSGYNEQFF. In DNA form, the CDR3 reads TGTGCCAGCAGTTACGAGACTAGCGGTTACAATGAGCAGTTCTTC.